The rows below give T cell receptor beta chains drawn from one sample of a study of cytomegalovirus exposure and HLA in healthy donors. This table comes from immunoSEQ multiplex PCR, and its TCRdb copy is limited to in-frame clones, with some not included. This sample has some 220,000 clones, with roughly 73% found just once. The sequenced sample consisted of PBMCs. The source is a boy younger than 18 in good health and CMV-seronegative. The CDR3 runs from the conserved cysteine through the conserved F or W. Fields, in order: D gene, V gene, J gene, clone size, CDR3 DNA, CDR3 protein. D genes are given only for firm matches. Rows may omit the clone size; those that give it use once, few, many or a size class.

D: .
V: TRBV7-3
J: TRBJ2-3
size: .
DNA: TGTGCCAGCAGCCCCGACACGGATACGCAGTATTTT
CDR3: CASSPDTDTQYF

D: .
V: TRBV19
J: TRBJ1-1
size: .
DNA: TGTGCCAGTAGTCCAACCCCAGGGTCAGGACCAGCTTTCTTT
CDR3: CASSPTPGSGPAFF

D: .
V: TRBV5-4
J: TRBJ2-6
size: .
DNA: TGTGCCAGCAGCTTACAGTCTGGGGCCAACGTCCTGACTTTC
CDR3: CASSLQSGANVLTF

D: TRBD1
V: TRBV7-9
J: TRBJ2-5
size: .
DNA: TGTGCCAGCAGCCTCCGGACAGGAGGCAAAGAGACCCAGTACTTC
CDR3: CASSLRTGGKETQYF

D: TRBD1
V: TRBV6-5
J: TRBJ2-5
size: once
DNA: TGTGCCAGCAGTTCCGACAGGGGGCAGGGGAAACAGTACTTC
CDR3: CASSSDRGQGKQYF

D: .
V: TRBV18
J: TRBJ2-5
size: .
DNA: TGTGCCAGCTCACTCCGACTCCAAGAGACCCAGTACTTC
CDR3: CASSLRLQETQYF

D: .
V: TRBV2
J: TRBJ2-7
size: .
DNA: TGTGCCAGCAGTGAAGCGGAGGGCCGTTACGAGCAGTACTTC
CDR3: CASSEAEGRYEQYF

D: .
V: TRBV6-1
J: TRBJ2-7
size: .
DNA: TGTGCCAGCAGTGAAGTGGCAGACTACGAGCAGTACTTC
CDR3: CASSEVADYEQYF

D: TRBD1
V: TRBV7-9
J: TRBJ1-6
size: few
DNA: TGTGCCAGCGGCGGGACAGCCCATAATTCACCCCTCCACTTT
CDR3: CASGGTAHNSPLHF

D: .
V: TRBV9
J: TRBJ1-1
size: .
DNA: TGTGCCAGCAGCCCCTCAACCAGGGGAAAAGCTTTCTTT
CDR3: CASSPSTRGKAFF

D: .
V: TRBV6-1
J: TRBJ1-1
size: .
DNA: TGTGCCAGCATTCAGGTCCTTGGAGCTTTCTTT
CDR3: CASIQVLGAFF

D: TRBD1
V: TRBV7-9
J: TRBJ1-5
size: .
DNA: TGTGCCAGCAGCCTGACAGGGGGCGCTGATCAGCCCCAGCATTTT
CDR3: CASSLTGGADQPQHF

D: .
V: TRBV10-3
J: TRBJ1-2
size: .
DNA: TGTGCCATCAGTACCAACCGGGACACCTATAACTATGGCTACACCTTC
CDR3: CAISTNRDTYNYGYTF

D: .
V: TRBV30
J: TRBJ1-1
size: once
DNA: TGTGCCTGGAGTACTCAAGCGAACACTGAAGCTTTCTTT
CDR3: CAWSTQANTEAFF

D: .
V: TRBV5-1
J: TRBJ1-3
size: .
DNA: TGCGCCAGCAGCTGGGGCGGCGGGACCGAAGGAAACACCATATATTTT
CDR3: CASSWGGGTEGNTIYF

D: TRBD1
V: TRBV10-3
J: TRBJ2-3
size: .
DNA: TGTGCCATCAGTGAGGGACAGGGACACACAGATACGCAGTATTTT
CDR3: CAISEGQGHTDTQYF

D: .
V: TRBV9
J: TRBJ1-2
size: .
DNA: TGTGCCAGCAGCGGATATACGAGACCCGGGGATGGCTACACCTTC
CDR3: CASSGYTRPGDGYTF

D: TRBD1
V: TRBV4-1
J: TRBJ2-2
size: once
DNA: TGCGCCAGCAGCCCCAGGGGGCCCACCGGGGAGCTGTTTTTT
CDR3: CASSPRGPTGELFF

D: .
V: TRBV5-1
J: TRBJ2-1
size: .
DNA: TGCGCCAGCAGCTTGGAGCCGAGGAATGAGCAGTTCTTC
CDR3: CASSLEPRNEQFF

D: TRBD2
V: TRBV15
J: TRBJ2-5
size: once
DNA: TGTGCCACCAGCCCTTCGCTAGCGGGCCAAGAGACCCAGTACTTC
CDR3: CATSPSLAGQETQYF

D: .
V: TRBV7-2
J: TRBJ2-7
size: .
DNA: TGTGCCAGCAGCCTGACAGGTTTTACCTACGAGCAGTACTTC
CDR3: CASSLTGFTYEQYF

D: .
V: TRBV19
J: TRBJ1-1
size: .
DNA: TGTGCCAGTAGTATGGAACAGGGTCGTGCTTTCTTT
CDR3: CASSMEQGRAFF

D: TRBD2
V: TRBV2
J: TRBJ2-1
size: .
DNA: TGTGCCAGCAGCGGGACTAGCGGAACATACAATGAGCAGTTCTTC
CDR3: CASSGTSGTYNEQFF

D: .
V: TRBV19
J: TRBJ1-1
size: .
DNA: TGTGCCAGTAGTAGGGGGCGAACGAACACTGAAGCTTTCTTT
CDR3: CASSRGRTNTEAFF

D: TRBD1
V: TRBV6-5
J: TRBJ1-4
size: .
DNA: TGTGCCAGCAGTTACTCGTTACAGGGGGCACAAAAACTGTTTTTT
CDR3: CASSYSLQGAQKLFF

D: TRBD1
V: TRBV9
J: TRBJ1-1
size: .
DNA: TGTGCCAGCAGCGCCCGGACAGGGACCACTGAAGCTTTCTTT
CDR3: CASSARTGTTEAFF

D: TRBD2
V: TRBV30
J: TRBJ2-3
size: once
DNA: TGTGCCTGGAGTGTACTGCGGGGGAGGGATACGCAGTATTTT
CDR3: CAWSVLRGRDTQYF

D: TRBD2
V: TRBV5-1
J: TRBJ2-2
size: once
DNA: TGCGCCAGCAGCTTGGGGGAGGGAACGACCGGGGAGCTGTTTTTT
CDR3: CASSLGEGTTGELFF

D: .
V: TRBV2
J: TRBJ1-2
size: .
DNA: TGTGCCAGCAGTGAAGATGGGCGTACCACCTTTTTCTTCTATGGCTACACCTTC
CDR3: CASSEDGRTTFFFYGYTF

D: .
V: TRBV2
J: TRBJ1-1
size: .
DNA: TGTGCCAGCACCATTTCCCCCGGGGTCTACACTGAAGCTTTCTTT
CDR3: CASTISPGVYTEAFF

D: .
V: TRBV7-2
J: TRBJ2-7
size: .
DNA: TGTGCCAGCAGCTACCCCCAGGAGCGGAGACCCTTGGACTTC
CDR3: CASSYPQERRPLDF

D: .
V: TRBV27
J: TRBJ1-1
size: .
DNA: TGTGCCAGCAGTTTCTCCCCAGGAGGGACTGAAGCTTTCTTT
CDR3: CASSFSPGGTEAFF